These 22 T cell receptor beta chains share one sample of origin, sequenced in a study of shared clonotypes between healthy human individuals. Sequencing was performed with immunoSEQ multiplex PCR; in TCRdb, only in-frame clones are kept and a portion is missing. The sample lists 95,000 to 120,000 clones, under 70% seen once, with around 25% in the top ten. What was sequenced was memory CD8+ T cells sorted from blood. The subset was: CD45RO+ cells pooled with CCR7-negative TemRA cells. The source is a woman aged 25 to 45 in good health.

The rearrangement uses TRBV9 and TRBJ2-5; D possibly matches TRBD1 or TRBD2 (5 bases each). Matching the DNA end better, TRBJ2-7 makes the J call doubtful. The CDR3 runs 15 residues. The V gene's germline CDR1 is SGDLS and CDR2 YYNGEE. The CDR3 DNA reads as TGTGCCAGCAGCGTAGCTTGGGGGACGGGAAACGAGCAGTACTTC. Its protein product is CASSVAWGTGNEQYF.

The gene calls are TRBV4-2 and TRBJ2-5, with D perhaps given as TRBD1 or TRBD2 (6 bases each). With 1 base removed from V and 1 base from J, the gap between germline ends came to 22 bases. The CDR3 has 19 amino acids. Per the germline V gene, CDR1 is LGHNA and CDR2 is YNFKEQ. CDR3 loop: CASSQALIQGRGSQETQYF. CDR3 nucleotides: TGTGCCAGCAGCCAAGCACTTATTCAGGGGCGGGGCTCCCAAGAGACCCAGTACTTC.

This chain links TRBV18 with TRBJ2-2; D may be TRBD1 (5 bases). Deletions cut 1 base from V and 5 bases from J, with 14 bases between. CDR1 and CDR2 from the germline V gene are KGHSH and LQKENI. This CDR3 comprises 16 residues. CDR3 sequence: CASSPLGQGTTGELFF. In DNA form, the CDR3 reads TGTGCCAGCTCACCACTCGGTCAGGGAACTACCGGGGAGCTGTTTTTT.

The V gene is TRBV28, the J gene TRBJ2-7; D is uncertain. CDR3 size: 15 residues. V was trimmed by 2 bases and J by 3 bases, leaving 14 bases between them. Germline assignment: CDR1 MDHEN and CDR2 SYDVKM. This chain's CDR3 is CASSLLTLGIYEQYF. The CDR3 DNA sequence: TGTGCCAGCAGTTTACTCACCTTAGGGATCTACGAGCAGTACTTC.

V is TRBV25-1 and J is TRBJ2-5, with D perhaps TRBD1 (6 bases). The CDR3 length is 16 residues. V dropped 4 bases and J dropped 5 bases, with 20 bases sitting between them. Germline CDR1 reads MGHDK; CDR2 reads SYGVNS. CDR3 loop: CASSVSGPGVRETQYF. For the CDR3, the DNA is TGTGCCAGCAGTGTTTCGGGGCCAGGGGTGAGGGAGACCCAGTACTTC.

V gene TRBV28 combines with J gene TRBJ2-1; D not resolved. The CDR3 consists of 16 residues. Germline-derived CDR1 and CDR2 are MDHEN and SYDVKM. The V end lost 3 bases, the J end lost 5 bases, and 17 bases lay between the germline ends. CDR3 bases: TGTGCCAGCAGTTTTAGAAAGGGCACCTCTAACAATGAGCAGTTCTTC. It specifies CASSFRKGTSNNEQFF.

The chain has TRBV29-1 and TRBJ1-1; 8 bases are shared with TRBD1. The CDR3 spans 13 residues. Unmatched junction bases numbered 4, after V lost 7 bases and J lost 0 bases. CDR1 SQVTM and CDR2 ANQGSEA come from the germline V gene. As DNA, the CDR3 is TGCAGCGCTAGACAGGGGTTGAACACTGAAGCTTTCTTT. This codes for CSARQGLNTEAFF.

The chain combines TRBV28 with TRBJ2-7; D call uncertain. V lost 5 bases to trimming and J lost 4 bases, with 21 bases between them. Germline V gene sequence: CDR1 MDHEN, CDR2 SYDVKM. This CDR3 is built from 16 residues. The CDR3 loop reads CASSPSDWLRGYEQYF. Here the CDR3 DNA reads TGTGCCAGCAGTCCATCCGACTGGCTTCGTGGGTACGAGCAGTACTTC.

A few counts support this clone. V usage is TRBV6-4 and J usage is TRBJ2-1; 10 nucleotides align to TRBD2. CDR1 and CDR2 from the germline V gene are MRHNA and SNTAGT. This CDR3 is built from 15 residues. With V trimmed by 5 bases and J by 4 bases, 5 bases remained unmatched. CDR3 DNA sequence: TGTGCCAGCAGTTCCGGGACTAGCGAATACAATGAGCAGTTCTTC. It is translated as CASSSGTSEYNEQFF.

The rearrangement joins TRBV2 to TRBJ2-1; weak D call: TRBD2 (5 bases). Germline values: CDR1 SNHLY, CDR2 FYNNEI. V dropped 2 bases and J dropped 4 bases, with 12 bases sitting between them. The CDR3 sequence is 15 residues long. CDR3 nucleotides: TGTGCCAGCAGTGAACCCCGGACTGGGTACAATGAGCAGTTCTTC. Its protein product is CASSEPRTGYNEQFF.

For this clone: A far larger clone is just one base off, so this is likely a read error. This sample includes further DNA sequences coding for the same CDR3. V and J are TRBV10-3 and TRBJ2-1; D gene ambiguous. V gave up 3 bases and J gave up 2 bases, with 11 bases separating them. The germline gives CDR1 ENHRY, CDR2 SYGVKD. There are 15 residues in the CDR3. The CDR3 spells CAISDLAETYNEQFF. CDR3 coding DNA: TGTGCCATCAGTGATCTGGCGGAGACCTACAATGAGCAGTTCTTC.

The CDR3 sequence is CASSKQRDSYEQYF. DNA of the CDR3: TGTGCCAGCAGCAAACAGCGGGACTCCTACGAGCAGTACTTC. V and J are TRBV7-2 and TRBJ2-7; TRBD2 aligns across 7 bases. The CDR3 length is 14 residues. CDR1 is SGHTA, CDR2 FQGNSA, per germline. V was clipped by 5 bases and J by 0 bases; unmatched bases: 4.

The chain combines TRBV27 with TRBJ1-2, with 10 bases that match TRBD1. Germline trimming cut 5 bases from V and 4 bases from J; bases unmatched to any gene: 1. The CDR3 has 13 amino acids. The germline gives CDR1 MNHEY, CDR2 SMNVEV (reference sequence). In DNA form, the CDR3 reads TGTGCCAGCAGTCGGACAGGGGGCTATGGCTACACCTTC. Amino acid sequence: CASSRTGGYGYTF.

The chain employs TRBV2 and TRBJ1-4, with 7 bases aligning to TRBD1. This CDR3 spans 14 amino acids. Unmatched junction bases numbered 5, after V lost 7 bases and J lost 3 bases. CDR1 is SNHLY, CDR2 FYNNEI, per germline. The CDR3 DNA sequence: TGTGCCAGCACGTACGGGACAGCTAATGAAAAACTGTTTTTT. Residues: CASTYGTANEKLFF. Full variable domain (remainder filled in from reference TRBV2 and TRBJ1-4): EPEVTQTPSHQVTQMGQEVILRCVPISNHLYFYWYRQILGQKVEFLVSFYNNEISEKSEIFDDQFSVERPDGSNFTLKIRSTKLEDSAMYFCASTYGTANEKLFFGSGTQLSVL.

A few counts support this clone. The chain joins TRBV30 to TRBJ2-7, with D possibly being TRBD2 (6 bases). V was pared by 3 bases and J by 2 bases, with 14 bases between. This CDR3 spans 14 amino acids. Germline loops: CDR1 GTSNPN, CDR2 SVGIG (reference sequence). CDR3 nucleotide sequence: TGTGCCTGGAGACCCGGGACTGAGACCTACGAGCAGTACTTC. It translates to CAWRPGTETYEQYF.

The V call is TRBV14, the J call TRBJ2-2, with 11 bases lining up with TRBD2. This CDR3 has 18 amino acids. The V and J ends lost 4 bases and 1 base, in that order; junction bases with no gene match: 8. CDR1 and CDR2 from the germline V gene are SGHDN and FVKESK. CDR3 nucleotides: TGTGCCAGCAGCCCCACGGGACTAGCGGACAGGAACACCGGGGAGCTGTTTTTT. This translates into CASSPTGLADRNTGELFF.

This chain uses TRBV7-9 with TRBJ1-3; D unclear. The V and J ends lost 5 bases and 7 bases respectively, with 9 bases between them. This CDR3 is built from 12 residues. Germline V gene sequence: CDR1 SEHNR, CDR2 FQNEAQ (reference sequence). The DNA for the CDR3 is TGTGCCAGCAGCCCAGTTAGGAACACCATATATTTT. Translated: CASSPVRNTIYF. The full variable domain, its missing parts supplied by reference TRBV7-9 and TRBJ1-3, is DTGVSQNPRHKITKRGQNVTFRCDPISEHNRLYWYRQTLGQGPEFLTYFQNEAQLEKSRLLSDRFSAERPKGSFSTLEIQRTEQGDSAMYLCASSPVRNTIYFGEGSWLTVV.

This clone was seen a few times. The chain couples TRBV19 to TRBJ1-2; D is ambiguous. Deletions cut 3 bases from V and 1 base from J, with 18 bases between. Per the germline V gene, CDR1 is LNHDA and CDR2 is SQIVND (reference sequence). The CDR3 is 17 residues long. DNA for the CDR3: TGTGCCAGTAGTATGGACGGATCCTACTCCCTTAACTATGGCTACACCTTC. Its translation: CASSMDGSYSLNYGYTF.

The table lists this clone with a count of one. A junction boundary mismatches the germline segment, possibly from a read error. The chain carries TRBV6-5 and TRBJ2-6; D is tentatively TRBD1 or TRBD2 (5 bases each). CDR1 is MNHEY, CDR2 SVGAGI, per germline. The CDR3 consists of 15 residues. This CDR3 is CASSYSLSGANVPTF. DNA for the CDR3: TGTGCCAGCAGTTACTCGTTATCCGGGGCCAACGTCCCGACTTTC.

This sequence joins TRBV20-1 and TRBJ1-2, with D unresolved. Germline V gives CDR1 DFQATT, CDR2 SNEGSKA (reference sequence). Trimming took off 6 bases at V and 11 bases at J, with 16 bases between the two ends. CDR3 length equals 11 residues. The CDR3 nucleotides read TGCAGTGCCGGGCGGGAGGGAGGATACACCTTC. Translation: CSAGREGGYTF.

This rearrangement joins TRBV10-2 to TRBJ1-2; 9 nucleotides align to TRBD1. The V and J ends lost 6 bases and 4 bases, in that order; junction bases with no gene match: 9. The CDR3 sequence is 15 residues long. Germline assignment: CDR1 WSHSY and CDR2 SAAADI. The CDR3 region has the DNA TGCGCCAGCAGGCCAAACAGGGACAGGGTCTATGGCTACACCTTC. Translated: CASRPNRDRVYGYTF.

V usage is TRBV9 and J usage is TRBJ2-1; the match to TRBD2 covers 9 bases. J was trimmed by 11 bases and V by 10 bases; bases with no gene match: 10. The CDR3 contains 12 residues. Germline loops: CDR1 SGDLS, CDR2 YYNGEE. For the CDR3, the DNA is TGTGCCGCTAGTGGGGCTAGCGGGAAGCAGTTCTTC. Its translation: CAASGASGKQFF.